The clone carrying this TCR beta chain has only one observation. The antigen remains unidentified. Only in-frame clones appear in the TCRdb table, and some are missing; sequencing was by immunoSEQ multiplex PCR. This sample carries over 60,000 clones, 89% of them seen once, and the ten largest clones take less than 2%. The sample originates from a study of a mutant IDH1 vaccine in newly diagnosed glioma. About the research overall: Patients were started on vaccination 4-6 weeks after radiotherapy alone, or with temozolomide cycles. There were 62.5% males and around 38% females among treated patients, whose mean age was approximately 38 years.

Time point of the sample: week 11, during vaccination. All doses held 300 ug of mutant IDH1 20-mer peptide, with topical imiquimod. Each astrocytoma in the donors was new, WHO grade 3 or 4, IDH1-mutant and ATRX-lost. Notes on the study in general: Shifts in the top peripheral T cell clonotypes seemed unrelated to pseudoprogression.

The receptor's source is a middle-aged man with glioma. The sample consisted of PBMCs, taken from a glioma patient whose treatment included an IDH1 peptide vaccine.

The DNA for the CDR3 is TGTGCCAGCAGCTTAGTCCCTACAGGGTCACCCCTCCACTTT. This translates into CASSLVPTGSPLHF. V gene TRBV7-2 combines with J gene TRBJ1-6; D is perhaps TRBD1 (6 bases). Trimming removed 1 base from V and 10 bases from J, with 11 bases in between. Per the germline V gene, CDR1 is SGHTA and CDR2 is FQGNSA. This CDR3 is 14 amino acids long.